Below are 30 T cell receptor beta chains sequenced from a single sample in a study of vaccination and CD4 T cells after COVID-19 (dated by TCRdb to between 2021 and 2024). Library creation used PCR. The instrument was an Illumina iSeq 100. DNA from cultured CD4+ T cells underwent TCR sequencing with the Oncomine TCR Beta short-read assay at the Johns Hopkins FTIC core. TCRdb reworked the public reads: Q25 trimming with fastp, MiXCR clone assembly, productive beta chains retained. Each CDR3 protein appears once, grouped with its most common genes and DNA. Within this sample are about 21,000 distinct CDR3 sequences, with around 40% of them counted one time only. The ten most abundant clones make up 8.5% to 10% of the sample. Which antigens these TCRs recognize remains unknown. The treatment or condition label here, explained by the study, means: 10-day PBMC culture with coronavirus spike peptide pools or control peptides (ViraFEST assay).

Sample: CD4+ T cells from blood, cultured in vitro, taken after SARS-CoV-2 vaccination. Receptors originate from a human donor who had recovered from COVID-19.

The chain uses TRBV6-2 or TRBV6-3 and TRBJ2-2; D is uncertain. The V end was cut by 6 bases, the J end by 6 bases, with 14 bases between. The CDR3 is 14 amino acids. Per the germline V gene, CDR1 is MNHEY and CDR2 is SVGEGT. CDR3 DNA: TGTGCCAGCAGAGAGAGGAGAAGTTCCGGGGAGCTGTTTTTT. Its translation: CASRERRSSGELFF.

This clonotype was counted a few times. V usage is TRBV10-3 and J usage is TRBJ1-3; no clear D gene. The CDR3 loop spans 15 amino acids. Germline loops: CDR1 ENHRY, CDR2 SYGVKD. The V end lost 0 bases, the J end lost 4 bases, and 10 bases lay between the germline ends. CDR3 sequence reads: CAISESAVSGNTIYF. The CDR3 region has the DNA TGTGCCATCAGTGAGTCGGCAGTGTCAGGAAACACCATATATTTT.

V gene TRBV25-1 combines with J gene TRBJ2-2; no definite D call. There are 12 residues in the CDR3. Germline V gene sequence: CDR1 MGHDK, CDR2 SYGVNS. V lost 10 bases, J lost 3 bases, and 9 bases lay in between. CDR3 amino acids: CATTDDTGELFF. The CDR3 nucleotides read TGTGCCACCACCGACGACACCGGGGAGCTGTTTTTT.

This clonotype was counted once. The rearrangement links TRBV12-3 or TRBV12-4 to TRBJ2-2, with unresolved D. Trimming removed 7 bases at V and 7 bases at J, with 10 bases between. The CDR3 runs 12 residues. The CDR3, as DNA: TGTGCCAGCACCCGTCTGGACGGGGAGCTGTTTTTT. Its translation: CASTRLDGELFF.

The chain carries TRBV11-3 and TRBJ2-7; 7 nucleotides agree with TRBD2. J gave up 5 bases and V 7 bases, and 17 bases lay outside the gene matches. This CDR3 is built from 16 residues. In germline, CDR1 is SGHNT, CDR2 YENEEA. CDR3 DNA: TGTGCCAGCACCCACCGGGGAGGGCCGAGGTGGCACGAGCAGTACTTC. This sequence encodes CASTHRGGPRWHEQYF.

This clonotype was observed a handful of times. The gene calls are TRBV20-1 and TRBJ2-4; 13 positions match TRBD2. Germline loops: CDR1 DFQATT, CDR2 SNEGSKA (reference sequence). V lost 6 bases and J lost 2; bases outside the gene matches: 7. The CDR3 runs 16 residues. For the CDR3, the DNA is TGCAGTGCGGGTCGGACTAGCGGGGGAACCAAAAACATTCAGTACTTC. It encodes CSAGRTSGGTKNIQYF.

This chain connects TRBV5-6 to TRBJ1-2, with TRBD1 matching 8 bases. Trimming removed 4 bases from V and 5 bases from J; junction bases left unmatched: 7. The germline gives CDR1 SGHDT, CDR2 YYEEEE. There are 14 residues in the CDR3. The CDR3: CASSQGTGRYGYTF. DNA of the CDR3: TGTGCCAGCAGCCAGGGGACAGGTCGGTATGGCTACACCTTC.

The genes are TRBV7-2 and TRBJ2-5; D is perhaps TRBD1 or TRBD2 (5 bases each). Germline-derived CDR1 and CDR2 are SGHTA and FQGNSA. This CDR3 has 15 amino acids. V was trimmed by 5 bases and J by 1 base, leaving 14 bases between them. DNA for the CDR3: TGTGCCAGCAGCACCCGACGGGACCTCCAAGAGACCCAGTACTTC. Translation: CASSTRRDLQETQYF. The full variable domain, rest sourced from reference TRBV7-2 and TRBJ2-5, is GAGVSQSPSNKVTEKGKDVELRCDPISGHTALYWYRQSLGQGLEFLIYFQGNSAPDKSGLPSDRFSAERTGGSVSTLTIQRTQQEDSAVYLCASSTRRDLQETQYFGPGTRLLVL.

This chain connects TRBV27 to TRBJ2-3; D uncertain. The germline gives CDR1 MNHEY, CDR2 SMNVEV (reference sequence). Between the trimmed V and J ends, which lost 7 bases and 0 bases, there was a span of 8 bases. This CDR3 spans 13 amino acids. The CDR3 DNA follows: TGTGCCAGCAAACTAACTAGCACAGATACGCAGTATTTT. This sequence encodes CASKLTSTDTQYF.

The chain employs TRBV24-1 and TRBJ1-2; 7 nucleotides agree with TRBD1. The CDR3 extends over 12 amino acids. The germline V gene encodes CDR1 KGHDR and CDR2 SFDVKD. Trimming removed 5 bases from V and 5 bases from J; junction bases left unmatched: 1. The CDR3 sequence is CATSGDRYGYTF. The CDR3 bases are TGTGCCACCAGTGGGGACAGATATGGCTACACCTTC.

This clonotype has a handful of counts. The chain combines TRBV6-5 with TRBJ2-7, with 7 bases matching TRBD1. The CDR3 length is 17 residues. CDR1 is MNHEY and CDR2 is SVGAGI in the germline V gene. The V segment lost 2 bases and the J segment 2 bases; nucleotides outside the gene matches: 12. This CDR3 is CASSYRFSTGETYEQYF. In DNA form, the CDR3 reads TGTGCCAGCAGTTACCGATTTTCAACAGGGGAGACCTACGAGCAGTACTTC.

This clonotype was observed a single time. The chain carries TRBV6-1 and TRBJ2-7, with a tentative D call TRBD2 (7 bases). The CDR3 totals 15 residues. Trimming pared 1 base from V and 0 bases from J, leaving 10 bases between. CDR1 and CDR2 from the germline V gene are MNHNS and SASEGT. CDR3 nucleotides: TGTGCCAGCAGTGAAGGCGGGGGCTTCTCCTACGAGCAGTACTTC. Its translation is CASSEGGGFSYEQYF.

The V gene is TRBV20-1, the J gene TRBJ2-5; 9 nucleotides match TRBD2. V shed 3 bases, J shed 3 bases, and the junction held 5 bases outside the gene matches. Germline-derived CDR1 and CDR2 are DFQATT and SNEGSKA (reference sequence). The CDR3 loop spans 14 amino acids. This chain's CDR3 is CSARIGGGEETQYF. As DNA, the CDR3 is TGCAGTGCTAGGATTGGCGGGGGGGAAGAGACCCAGTACTTC.

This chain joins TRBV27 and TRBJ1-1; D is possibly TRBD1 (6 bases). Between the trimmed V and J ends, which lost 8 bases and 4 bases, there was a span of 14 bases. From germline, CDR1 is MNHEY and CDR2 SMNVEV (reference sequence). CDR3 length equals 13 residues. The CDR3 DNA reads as TGTGCCAGCGGTACAGGGAGTAGCACTGAAGCTTTCTTT. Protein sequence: CASGTGSSTEAFF.

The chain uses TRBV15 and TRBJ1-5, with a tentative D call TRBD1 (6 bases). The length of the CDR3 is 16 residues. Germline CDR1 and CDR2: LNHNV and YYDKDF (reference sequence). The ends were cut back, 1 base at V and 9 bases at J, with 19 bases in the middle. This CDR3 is CATSRVRQGNDRPQHF. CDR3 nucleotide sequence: TGTGCCACCAGCAGAGTGAGGCAGGGGAATGATCGGCCCCAGCATTTT.

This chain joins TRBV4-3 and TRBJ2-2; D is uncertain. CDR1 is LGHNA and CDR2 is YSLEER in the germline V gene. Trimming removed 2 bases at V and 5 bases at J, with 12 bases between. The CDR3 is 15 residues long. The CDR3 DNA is TGCGCCAGCAGCCAATTGGGCAGTGGGACCGGGGAGCTGTTTTTT. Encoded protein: CASSQLGSGTGELFF.

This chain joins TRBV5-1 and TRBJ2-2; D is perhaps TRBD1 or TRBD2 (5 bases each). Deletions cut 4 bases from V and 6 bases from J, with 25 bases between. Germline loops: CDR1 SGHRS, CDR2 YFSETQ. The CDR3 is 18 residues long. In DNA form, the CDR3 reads TGCGCCAGCAGCCATAAAGGGCAGGGACGATCTAGCCCCGGGGAGCTGTTTTTT. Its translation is CASSHKGQGRSSPGELFF.

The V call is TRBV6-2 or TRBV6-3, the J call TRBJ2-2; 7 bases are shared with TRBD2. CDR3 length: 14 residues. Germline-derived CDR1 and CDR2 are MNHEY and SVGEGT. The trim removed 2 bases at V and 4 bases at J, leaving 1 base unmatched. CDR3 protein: CASSYQRGTGELFF. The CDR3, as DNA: TGTGCCAGCAGTTACCAGCGGGGCACCGGGGAGCTGTTTTTT.

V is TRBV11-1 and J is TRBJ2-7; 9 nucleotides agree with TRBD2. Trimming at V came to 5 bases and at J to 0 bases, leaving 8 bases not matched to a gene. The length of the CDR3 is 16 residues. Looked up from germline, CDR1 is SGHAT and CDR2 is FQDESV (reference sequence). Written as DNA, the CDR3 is TGTGCCAGCAGCCTCGGACTAGCGCCCAGCTCCTACGAGCAGTACTTC. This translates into CASSLGLAPSSYEQYF.

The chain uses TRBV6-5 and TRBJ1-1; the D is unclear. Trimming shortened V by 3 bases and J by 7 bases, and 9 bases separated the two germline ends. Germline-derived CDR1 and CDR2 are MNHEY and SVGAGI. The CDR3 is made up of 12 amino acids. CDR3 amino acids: CASSYSQLEAFF. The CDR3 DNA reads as TGTGCCAGCAGTTATTCCCAGCTTGAAGCTTTCTTT.

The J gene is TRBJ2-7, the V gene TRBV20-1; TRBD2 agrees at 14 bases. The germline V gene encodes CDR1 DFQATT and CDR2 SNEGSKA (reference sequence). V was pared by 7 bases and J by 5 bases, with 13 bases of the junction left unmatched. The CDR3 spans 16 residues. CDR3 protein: CSGTKLGLAGEDEQYF. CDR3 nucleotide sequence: TGCAGTGGCACAAAATTGGGACTAGCGGGAGAAGACGAGCAGTACTTC.

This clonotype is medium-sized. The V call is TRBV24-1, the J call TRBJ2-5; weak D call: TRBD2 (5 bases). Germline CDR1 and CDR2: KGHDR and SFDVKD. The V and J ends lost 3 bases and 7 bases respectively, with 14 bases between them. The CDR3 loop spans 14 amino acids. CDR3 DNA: TGTGCCACCAGTGATCGGACGGAGGTATGGACCCAGTACTTC. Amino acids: CATSDRTEVWTQYF.

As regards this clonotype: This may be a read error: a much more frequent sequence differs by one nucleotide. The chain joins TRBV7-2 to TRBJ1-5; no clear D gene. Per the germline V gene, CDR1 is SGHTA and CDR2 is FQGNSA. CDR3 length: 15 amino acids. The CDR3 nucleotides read TGTGTCAGCAGCCCCCAGGCACGTAGCAATCAGCCCCAGCATTTT. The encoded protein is CVSSPQARSNQPQHF.

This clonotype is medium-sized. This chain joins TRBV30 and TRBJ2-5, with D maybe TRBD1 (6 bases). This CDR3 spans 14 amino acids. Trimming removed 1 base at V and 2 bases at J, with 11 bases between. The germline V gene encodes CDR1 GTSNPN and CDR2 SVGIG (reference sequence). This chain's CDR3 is CAWSGDRWQETQYF. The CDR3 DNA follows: TGTGCCTGGAGTGGCGACAGGTGGCAAGAGACCCAGTACTTC.

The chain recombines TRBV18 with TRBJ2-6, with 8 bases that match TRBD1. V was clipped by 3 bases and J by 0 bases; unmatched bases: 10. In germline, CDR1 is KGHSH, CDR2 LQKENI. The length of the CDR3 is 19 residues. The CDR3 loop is CASSPILTGTGSGANVLTF. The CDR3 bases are TGTGCCAGCTCACCTATCTTAACCGGGACAGGCTCTGGGGCCAACGTCCTGACTTTC.

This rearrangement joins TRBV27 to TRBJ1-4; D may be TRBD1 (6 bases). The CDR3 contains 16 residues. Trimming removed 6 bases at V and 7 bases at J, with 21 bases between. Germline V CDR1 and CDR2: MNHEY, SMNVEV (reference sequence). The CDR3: CASSHYSQGGREKLFF. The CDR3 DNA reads TGTGCCAGCAGCCACTACTCACAGGGAGGGCGTGAAAAACTGTTTTTT. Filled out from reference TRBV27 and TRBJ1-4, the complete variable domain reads EAQVTQNPRYLITVTGKKLTVTCSQNMNHEYMSWYRQDPGLGLRQIYYSMNVEVTDKGDVPEGYKVSRKEKRNFPLILESPSPNQTSLYFCASSHYSQGGREKLFFGSGTQLSVL.

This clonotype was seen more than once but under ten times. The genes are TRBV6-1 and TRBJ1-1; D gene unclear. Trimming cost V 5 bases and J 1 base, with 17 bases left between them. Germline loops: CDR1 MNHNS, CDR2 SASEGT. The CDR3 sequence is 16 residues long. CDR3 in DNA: TGTGCCAGCAGTCTCTTTCCCTCGAACACGAACACTGAAGCTTTCTTT. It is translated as CASSLFPSNTNTEAFF.

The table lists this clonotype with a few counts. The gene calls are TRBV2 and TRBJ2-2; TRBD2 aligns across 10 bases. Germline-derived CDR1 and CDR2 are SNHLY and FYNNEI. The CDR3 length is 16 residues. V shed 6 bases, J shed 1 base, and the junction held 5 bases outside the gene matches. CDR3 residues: CASRGLAEMNTGELFF. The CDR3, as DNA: TGTGCCAGCAGAGGACTAGCGGAGATGAACACCGGGGAGCTGTTTTTT.

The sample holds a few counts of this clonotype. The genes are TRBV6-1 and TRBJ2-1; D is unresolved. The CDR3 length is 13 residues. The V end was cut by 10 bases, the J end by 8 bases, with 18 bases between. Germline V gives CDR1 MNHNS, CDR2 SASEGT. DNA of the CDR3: TGTGCCACCTTCAGTCGTGTCCTTTATGAGCAGTTCTTC. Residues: CATFSRVLYEQFF.

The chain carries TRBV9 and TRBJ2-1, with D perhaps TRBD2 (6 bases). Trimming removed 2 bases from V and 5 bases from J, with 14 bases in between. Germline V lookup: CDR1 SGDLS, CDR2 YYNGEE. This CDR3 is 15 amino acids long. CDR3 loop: CASSVGLAKNNEQFF. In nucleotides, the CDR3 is TGTGCCAGCAGCGTCGGTCTAGCGAAGAACAATGAGCAGTTCTTC.